This is a list of T cell receptor beta chains from one sample in a study of Ad26.COV2.S vaccination and SARS-CoV-2 variants. Sequenced by immunoSEQ multiplex PCR; TCRdb stores in-frame clones only, minus some. The top ten hold 13% of the sample, which has about 480,000 clones, approximately 90% seen once. This specimen consisted of peripheral blood, obtained in a trial of Ad26.COV2.S vaccine versus placebo. These receptors were taken from a person between 18 and 60 years old who received the Ad26.COV2.S COVID-19 vaccine or a placebo. The CDR3 runs from the conserved cysteine through the conserved F or W. A D gene is named only where the DNA matches it firmly. Expanded clones are given a class, and other clones once, few, many or no size at all.

CDR3 protein: CASSLDRGVGYTF
CDR3 DNA: TGTGCCAGCAGCTTAGACAGGGGAGTTGGCTACACCTTC
J gene: TRBJ1-2
V gene: TRBV11-2
clone size: few
D gene: .
CDR3 length: 13

CDR3 protein: CASSQDKGDREQYF
CDR3 DNA: TGTGCCAGCAGCCAAGATAAAGGGGACCGCGAGCAGTACTTC
J gene: TRBJ2-7
V gene: TRBV4-2
clone size: .
D gene: .
CDR3 length: 14

CDR3 protein: CAWIPGSGSEAFF
CDR3 DNA: TGTGCCTGGATCCCGGGGTCGGGGAGTGAAGCTTTCTTT
J gene: TRBJ1-1
V gene: TRBV30
clone size: .
D gene: .
CDR3 length: 13

CDR3 protein: CAWSSGQGFSGNTIYF
CDR3 DNA: TGTGCCTGGAGTTCGGGACAGGGGTTCTCTGGAAACACCATATATTTT
J gene: TRBJ1-3
V gene: TRBV30
clone size: once
D gene: TRBD1
CDR3 length: 16

CDR3 protein: CASSLDRGGQPQHF
CDR3 DNA: TGTGCCAGTAGTTTGGACAGGGGCGGTCAGCCCCAGCATTTT
J gene: TRBJ1-5
V gene: TRBV19
clone size: few
D gene: TRBD1
CDR3 length: 14

CDR3 protein: CASSQDGLAGPRGTYNEQFF
CDR3 DNA: TGTGCCAGCAGCCAAGATGGACTAGCGGGACCCCGGGGGACTTACAATGAGCAGTTCTTC
J gene: TRBJ2-1
V gene: TRBV3-1/TRBV3-2
clone size: .
D gene: TRBD2
CDR3 length: 20

CDR3 protein: CASSLDRGSFYEQYF
CDR3 DNA: TGTGCCAGCAGCTTAGATCGCGGGAGTTTCTACGAGCAGTACTTC
J gene: TRBJ2-7
V gene: TRBV7-2
clone size: .
D gene: TRBD2
CDR3 length: 15

CDR3 protein: CASSVLGQGATETQYF
CDR3 DNA: TGTGCCAGCAGCGTACTAGGACAGGGGGCGACGGAGACCCAGTACTTC
J gene: TRBJ2-5
V gene: TRBV9
clone size: .
D gene: TRBD1
CDR3 length: 16

CDR3 protein: CASSPGRGAGRGDTRELFF
CDR3 DNA: TGTGCCAGCAGCCCCGGGAGGGGCGCCGGGAGAGGCGACACCAGGGAGCTGTTTTTT
J gene: TRBJ2-2
V gene: TRBV9
clone size: .
D gene: TRBD2
CDR3 length: 19

CDR3 protein: CASSERVGTGGSGANVLTF
CDR3 DNA: TGTGCCAGCAGTGAAAGGGTAGGGACAGGGGGCTCTGGGGCCAACGTCCTGACTTTC
J gene: TRBJ2-6
V gene: TRBV6-1
clone size: .
D gene: TRBD1
CDR3 length: 19

CDR3 protein: CASTTEGYEQFF
CDR3 DNA: TGCGCCAGCACCACTGAGGGGTATGAGCAGTTCTTC
J gene: TRBJ2-1
V gene: TRBV5-1
clone size: .
D gene: .
CDR3 length: 12

CDR3 protein: CASSARGDGRNSPLHF
CDR3 DNA: TGTGCCAGCAGCGCTCGAGGGGACGGTCGAAATTCACCCCTCCACTTT
J gene: TRBJ1-6
V gene: TRBV9
clone size: .
D gene: .
CDR3 length: 16

CDR3 protein: CASSLDAGVSTEAFF
CDR3 DNA: TGTGCCAGCAGCTTAGATGCAGGGGTCAGCACTGAAGCTTTCTTT
J gene: TRBJ1-1
V gene: TRBV7-2
clone size: .
D gene: .
CDR3 length: 15

CDR3 protein: CASGSGINGANVLTF
CDR3 DNA: TGCGCCAGCGGTTCAGGGATTAATGGGGCCAACGTCCTGACTTTC
J gene: TRBJ2-6
V gene: TRBV5-1
clone size: .
D gene: .
CDR3 length: 15

CDR3 protein: CASSPNRAGRAFF
CDR3 DNA: TGTGCCAGCAGCCCGAATCGGGCAGGGAGGGCTTTCTTT
J gene: TRBJ1-1
V gene: TRBV11-3
clone size: .
D gene: .
CDR3 length: 13

CDR3 protein: CASSIITGRGNTEAFF
CDR3 DNA: TGTGCCAGTAGTATAATTACAGGGCGAGGGAACACTGAAGCTTTCTTT
J gene: TRBJ1-1
V gene: TRBV19
clone size: .
D gene: .
CDR3 length: 16

CDR3 protein: CATSDLRWDGYTF
CDR3 DNA: TGTGCCACCAGTGATTTGCGGTGGGACGGCTACACCTTC
J gene: TRBJ1-2
V gene: TRBV24-1
clone size: .
D gene: .
CDR3 length: 13

CDR3 protein: CASSSFRTGRSYGYTF
CDR3 DNA: TGTGCCAGCAGCTCCTTCCGGACAGGTCGCTCCTATGGCTACACCTTC
J gene: TRBJ1-2
V gene: TRBV5-4
clone size: .
D gene: TRBD1
CDR3 length: 16

CDR3 protein: CASSYSTLEPYEQYF
CDR3 DNA: TGTGCCAGCAGTTACTCGACATTAGAACCCTACGAGCAGTACTTC
J gene: TRBJ2-7
V gene: TRBV6-6
clone size: .
D gene: .
CDR3 length: 15

CDR3 protein: CASSETGLNEKLFF
CDR3 DNA: TGTGCCAGCAGTGAGACAGGACTTAATGAAAAACTGTTTTTT
J gene: TRBJ1-4
V gene: TRBV28
clone size: .
D gene: .
CDR3 length: 14

CDR3 protein: CAISIAGANVLTF
CDR3 DNA: TGTGCCATCAGCATCGCTGGGGCCAACGTCCTGACTTTC
J gene: TRBJ2-6
V gene: TRBV10-3
clone size: .
D gene: .
CDR3 length: 13

CDR3 protein: CASSRRDAVSGYTF
CDR3 DNA: TGTGCCAGTAGTCGCCGGGACGCTGTAAGTGGCTACACCTTC
J gene: TRBJ1-2
V gene: TRBV19
clone size: .
D gene: .
CDR3 length: 14

CDR3 protein: CASSPSRTGANEKLFF
CDR3 DNA: TGTGCCAGCAGCCCCTCTCGGACAGGGGCTAATGAAAAACTGTTTTTT
J gene: TRBJ1-4
V gene: TRBV21-1
clone size: .
D gene: .
CDR3 length: 16

CDR3 protein: CASSNSGTTDTQYF
CDR3 DNA: TGCGCCAGCAGTAATTCGGGGACAACAGATACGCAGTATTTT
J gene: TRBJ2-3
V gene: TRBV5-1
clone size: .
D gene: .
CDR3 length: 14

CDR3 protein: CASGQFTNEKLFF
CDR3 DNA: TGTGCCAGCGGACAGTTTACTAATGAAAAACTGTTTTTT
J gene: TRBJ1-4
V gene: TRBV19
clone size: .
D gene: .
CDR3 length: 13

CDR3 protein: CASSPPDNTIYF
CDR3 DNA: TGTGCCAGCAGCCCCCCTGATAACACCATATATTTT
J gene: TRBJ1-3
V gene: TRBV7-2
clone size: .
D gene: .
CDR3 length: 12

CDR3 protein: CATSEPRQGLGTQYF
CDR3 DNA: TGTGCCACCAGTGAGCCCCGACAGGGTCTCGGTACGCAGTATTTT
J gene: TRBJ2-3
V gene: TRBV24-1
clone size: .
D gene: TRBD1
CDR3 length: 15

CDR3 protein: CASSLLGQTNTEAFF
CDR3 DNA: TGTGCCAGCAGTCTACTCGGACAGACGAACACTGAAGCTTTCTTT
J gene: TRBJ1-1
V gene: TRBV28
clone size: .
D gene: .
CDR3 length: 15

CDR3 protein: CASSFGDVGNTIYF
CDR3 DNA: TGTGCCAGCAGCTTCGGGGACGTGGGAAACACCATATATTTT
J gene: TRBJ1-3
V gene: TRBV3-1/TRBV3-2
clone size: .
D gene: .
CDR3 length: 14

CDR3 protein: CASSLAYDTGELFF
CDR3 DNA: TGTGCCAGCAGTCTAGCATACGACACCGGGGAGCTGTTTTTT
J gene: TRBJ2-2
V gene: TRBV6-2/TRBV6-3
clone size: .
D gene: .
CDR3 length: 14

CDR3 protein: CASSLAWGNEQFF
CDR3 DNA: TGTGCCAGCAGCTTAGCGTGGGGAAATGAGCAGTTCTTC
J gene: TRBJ2-1
V gene: TRBV7-9
clone size: .
D gene: .
CDR3 length: 13

CDR3 protein: CAWSPGTGGAETQYF
CDR3 DNA: TGTGCCTGGAGCCCCGGGACAGGGGGCGCAGAGACCCAGTACTTC
J gene: TRBJ2-5
V gene: TRBV30
clone size: .
D gene: TRBD1
CDR3 length: 15

CDR3 protein: CASSLDVGSYEQYF
CDR3 DNA: TGTGCCAGCAGTCTAGACGTAGGCTCCTACGAGCAGTACTTC
J gene: TRBJ2-7
V gene: TRBV7-9
clone size: .
D gene: .
CDR3 length: 14

CDR3 protein: CASSLAEKLFF
CDR3 DNA: TGTGCCAGCAGTCTGGCTGAAAAACTGTTTTTT
J gene: TRBJ1-4
V gene: TRBV12-3/TRBV12-4
clone size: .
D gene: .
CDR3 length: 11

CDR3 protein: CASSQQGGKNIQYF
CDR3 DNA: TGTGCCAGTAGCCAACAGGGGGGAAAAAACATTCAGTACTTC
J gene: TRBJ2-4
V gene: TRBV19
clone size: .
D gene: TRBD1
CDR3 length: 14

CDR3 protein: CASSRTGGNYGYTF
CDR3 DNA: TGTGCCAGCAGTCGGACAGGAGGTAACTATGGCTACACCTTC
J gene: TRBJ1-2
V gene: TRBV6-5
clone size: .
D gene: TRBD1
CDR3 length: 14

CDR3 protein: CASSLALMPSGTEFYEQYF
CDR3 DNA: TGTGCCAGCAGCTTAGCGCTTATGCCATCCGGGACAGAGTTTTACGAGCAGTACTTC
J gene: TRBJ2-7
V gene: TRBV7-9
clone size: .
D gene: TRBD1
CDR3 length: 19

CDR3 protein: CASSYRVGYTF
CDR3 DNA: TGTGCCAGCAGCTACAGGGTTGGCTACACCTTC
J gene: TRBJ1-2
V gene: TRBV5-5
clone size: .
D gene: .
CDR3 length: 11

CDR3 protein: CSVTATVTDTQYF
CDR3 DNA: TGCAGCGTGACCGCTACAGTCACAGATACGCAGTATTTT
J gene: TRBJ2-3
V gene: TRBV29-1
clone size: .
D gene: .
CDR3 length: 13

CDR3 protein: CASSQAGLVLEQYF
CDR3 DNA: TGTGCCAGCAGCCAAGCGGGACTAGTCCTCGAGCAGTACTTC
J gene: TRBJ2-7
V gene: TRBV3-1/TRBV3-2
clone size: .
D gene: TRBD2
CDR3 length: 14

CDR3 protein: CASSEWGGKAFF
CDR3 DNA: TGTGCCAGCAGTGAATGGGGGGGTAAAGCTTTCTTT
J gene: TRBJ1-1
V gene: TRBV2
clone size: .
D gene: .
CDR3 length: 12

CDR3 protein: CASNTDFGTEAFF
CDR3 DNA: TGTGCCAGCAACACCGACTTTGGGACTGAAGCTTTCTTT
J gene: TRBJ1-1
V gene: TRBV9
clone size: .
D gene: .
CDR3 length: 13

CDR3 protein: CASSLGQSVDTQYF
CDR3 DNA: TGTGCCAGCAGCTTGGGACAGTCAGTAGATACGCAGTATTTT
J gene: TRBJ2-3
V gene: TRBV7-2
clone size: .
D gene: TRBD1
CDR3 length: 14

CDR3 protein: CAWSSGGNTEAFF
CDR3 DNA: TGTGCCTGGAGTTCCGGGGGGAACACTGAAGCTTTCTTT
J gene: TRBJ1-1
V gene: TRBV30
clone size: once
D gene: .
CDR3 length: 13

CDR3 protein: CASSLPMGRKLFF
CDR3 DNA: TGCGCCAGCAGCTTGCCAATGGGTCGAAAACTGTTTTTT
J gene: TRBJ1-4
V gene: TRBV4-1
clone size: .
D gene: .
CDR3 length: 13

CDR3 protein: CASSMGLAGVNEQFF
CDR3 DNA: TGTGCCAGTAGTATGGGGCTAGCGGGAGTCAATGAGCAGTTCTTC
J gene: TRBJ2-1
V gene: TRBV19
clone size: .
D gene: TRBD2
CDR3 length: 15

CDR3 protein: CASSLLNTEAFF
CDR3 DNA: TGTGCCAGCAGCTTATTGAACACTGAAGCTTTCTTT
J gene: TRBJ1-1
V gene: TRBV5-4
clone size: .
D gene: .
CDR3 length: 12

CDR3 protein: CASSKTDGSYGYTF
CDR3 DNA: TGTGCCAGCAGCAAAACCGACGGCAGCTATGGCTACACCTTC
J gene: TRBJ1-2
V gene: TRBV7-8
clone size: .
D gene: .
CDR3 length: 14

CDR3 protein: CSVRIAGGPGNEQFF
CDR3 DNA: TGCAGCGTTCGGATAGCGGGAGGGCCAGGCAATGAGCAGTTCTTC
J gene: TRBJ2-1
V gene: TRBV29-1
clone size: .
D gene: TRBD2
CDR3 length: 15

CDR3 protein: CASSTVGGSGTDTQYF
CDR3 DNA: TGTGCCAGCAGCACCGTCGGCGGGAGTGGCACAGATACGCAGTATTTT
J gene: TRBJ2-3
V gene: TRBV7-8
clone size: .
D gene: TRBD2
CDR3 length: 16